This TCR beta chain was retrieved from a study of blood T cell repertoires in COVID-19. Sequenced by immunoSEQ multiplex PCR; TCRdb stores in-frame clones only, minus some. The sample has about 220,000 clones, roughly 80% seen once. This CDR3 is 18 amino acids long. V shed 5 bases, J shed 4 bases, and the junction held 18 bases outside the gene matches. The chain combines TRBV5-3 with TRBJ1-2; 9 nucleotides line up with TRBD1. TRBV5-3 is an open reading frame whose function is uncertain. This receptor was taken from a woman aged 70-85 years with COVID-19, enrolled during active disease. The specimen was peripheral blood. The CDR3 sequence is CARRVGTGSSSPIYGYTF. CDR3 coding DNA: TGTGCCAGAAGAGTCGGGACAGGGTCCTCCTCTCCGATCTATGGCTACACCTTC.